The 18 T cell receptor beta chains listed next were all sequenced from one sample in a study of blood T cell repertoires in COVID-19 (dated by TCRdb to about 2020). The library was prepared using the immunoSEQ multiplex PCR assay. Not all clones reach the TCRdb copy of this immuneACCESS table, which keeps in-frame sequences only. Checked studies attribute under half of the gap to unresolved V genes and leave the rest unexplained. In this sample the table shows 190,000 or so clones, roughly four fifths of which occur a single time. The ten most abundant clones make up approximately 12% of the sample. Sequencing was performed on PBMCs or T cells enriched from blood (not recorded which). The receptors were gathered from a man aged 35-49 years who had recovered from COVID-19.

This chain uses TRBV9 with TRBJ2-2; no clear D gene. CDR1 SGDLS and CDR2 YYNGEE come from the germline V gene. V was clipped by 0 bases and J by 4 bases, with 4 bases between them. The CDR3 has 13 amino acids. CDR3 DNA: TGTGCCAGCAGCGTAGGGGCCACCGGGGAGCTGTTTTTT. Translation gives CASSVGATGELFF.

V and J are TRBV10-3 and TRBJ1-5; TRBD1 is a possible D gene (6 bases). CDR3 size: 16 residues. V lost 0 bases to trimming and J lost 0 bases, with 9 bases between them. The germline gives CDR1 ENHRY, CDR2 SYGVKD. In DNA, the CDR3 is TGTGCCATCAGTGAGTCGGGGGCTAATAGCAATCAGCCCCAGCATTTT. As protein: CAISESGANSNQPQHF.

The V gene is TRBV10-3, the J gene TRBJ2-3; D gene unclear. Trimming took 0 bases from V and 8 from J, leaving 9 bases between them. The length of the CDR3 is 13 residues. The V gene's germline CDR1 is ENHRY and CDR2 SYGVKD. DNA for the CDR3: TGTGCCATCAGTGAGTCCCCGGTCGGTACGCAGTATTTT. Translating it yields CAISESPVGTQYF.

This clone has a count of ten or more. The rearrangement links TRBV28 to TRBJ2-1; 8 bases fit TRBD2. Germline CDR1 MDHEN, CDR2 SYDVKM. CDR3 size: 20 residues. After removal of 3 bases from V and 8 bases from J, the junction contained 24 bases not matched to a gene. Written as DNA, the CDR3 is TGTGCCAGCAGTTTCACAAGCGGGCTGCTCGGGAGGGCCTTAAGCGATGAGCAGTTCTTC. Residues: CASSFTSGLLGRALSDEQFF. The whole variable domain, remainder taken from reference TRBV28 and TRBJ2-1, is DVKVTQSSRYLVKRTGEKVFLECVQDMDHENMFWYRQDPGLGLRLIYFSYDVKMKEKGDIPEGYSVSREKKERFSLILESASTNQTSMYLCASSFTSGLLGRALSDEQFFGPGTRLTVL.

The chain has TRBV29-1 and TRBJ2-2; 7 positions agree with TRBD1. CDR3 size: 14 residues. CDR1 is SQVTM and CDR2 is ANQGSEA in the germline V gene. With 1 base clipped from V and 4 bases from J, the junction kept 3 bases outside the gene matches. In DNA, the CDR3 is TGCAGCGTTGAAGCGACAGGGTTCACCGGGGAGCTGTTTTTT. Protein sequence: CSVEATGFTGELFF.

This chain connects TRBV14 to TRBJ2-3; possibly TRBD2 for D (5 bases). Germline values: CDR1 SGHDN, CDR2 FVKESK. V lost 2 bases to trimming and J lost 0 bases, with 9 bases between them. CDR3 size: 15 residues. The CDR3 reads CASSQTRTSTDTQYF. CDR3 nucleotide sequence: TGTGCCAGCAGCCAAACTAGGACTAGCACAGATACGCAGTATTTT.

This clone was picked up one time. The junction departs from germline at one end; a sequencing error may be responsible. This chain connects TRBV27 to TRBJ2-7; D may be TRBD2 (5 bases). Germline V gene data show CDR1 as MNHEY and CDR2 as SMNVEV (reference sequence). This CDR3 contains 13 residues. CDR3 region: CASRTIPSFEQYF. CDR3 DNA: TGTGCCAGCAGGACTATCCCGTCCTTCGAGCAGTACTTC.

V gene TRBV29-1 combines with J gene TRBJ2-3; tentative D call: TRBD2 (6 bases). CDR1 and CDR2 from the germline V gene are SQVTM and ANQGSEA. This CDR3 is built from 11 residues. The V end lost 3 bases, the J end lost 5 bases, and 6 bases lay between the germline ends. In DNA form, the CDR3 reads TGCAGCGTTGAGGGGGGAGATACGCAGTATTTT. Translating it yields CSVEGGDTQYF.

This sequence joins TRBV11-2 and TRBJ1-2; no clear D gene. V shed 2 bases and J shed 4 bases, with 8 bases lying between them. Germline CDR1 and CDR2: SGHAT and FQNNGV. The CDR3 length is 13 residues. The CDR3 nucleotides are TGTGCCAGCAGCTTATCGGGGAGCTATGGCTACACCTTC. Its translation: CASSLSGSYGYTF.

This rearrangement joins TRBV27 to TRBJ2-3; D possibly corresponds to TRBD2 (5 bases). The CDR3 totals 14 residues. The germline V gene encodes CDR1 MNHEY and CDR2 SMNVEV (reference sequence). Trimming took off 2 bases at V and 4 bases at J, with 10 bases between the two ends. The CDR3 sequence is CASSLGSGADTQYF. CDR3 DNA: TGTGCCAGCAGTTTAGGGAGCGGCGCAGATACGCAGTATTTT.

This chain connects TRBV12-3 or TRBV12-4 to TRBJ1-6; D gene uncertain. CDR3 length equals 12 residues. The germline V and J ends were trimmed by 5 bases and 9 bases, with 8 bases remaining between them. The CDR3: CASSQRPSPLHF. In nucleotides, the CDR3 is TGTGCCAGCAGTCAGCGGCCTTCACCCCTCCACTTT.

The rearrangement joins TRBV30 to TRBJ1-6; a weak D match, TRBD1 (5 bases). Germline CDR1 and CDR2: GTSNPN and SVGIG (reference sequence). CDR3 length: 19 amino acids. V was clipped by 1 base and J by 9 bases, with 28 bases between them. The CDR3 sequence: CAWSAFRVRSALLVSPLHF. CDR3 nucleotide sequence: TGTGCCTGGAGTGCCTTCAGGGTTCGATCTGCTCTATTAGTTTCACCCCTCCACTTT.

J is TRBJ2-1 and V is TRBV3-1 (or the pseudogene TRBV3-2); TRBD2 matches 10 bases. The CDR3 contains 15 residues. Trimming cost V 4 bases and J 6 bases; bases outside gene matches: 6. Germline CDR1 reads LGHDT; CDR2 reads YNNKEL (reference sequence). In DNA, the CDR3 is TGTGCCAGCAGCCTACAACTAGCGGGATCCAATGAGCAGTTCTTC. Translating it yields CASSLQLAGSNEQFF.

This clone was picked up a small number of times. The chain carries TRBV15 and TRBJ1-2, with D unresolved. V lost 0 bases and J 9 bases, leaving 11 bases between the germline ends. CDR3 length: 13 residues. Germline V CDR1 and CDR2: LNHNV, YYDKDF (reference sequence). CDR3 sequence (DNA): TGTGCCACCAGCAGAGATAGGAGTCGGCGCTACACCTTC. The encoded protein is CATSRDRSRRYTF.

The genes are TRBV9 and TRBJ1-4; D perhaps matches TRBD1 (5 bases). Germline CDR1 is SGDLS and CDR2 is YYNGEE. The CDR3 is made up of 12 amino acids. V lost 6 bases and J lost 14, with 17 bases in between. CDR3 coding DNA: TGTGCCAGCATGGGGCCCGCTGGTGGGCTGTTTTTT. It yields the protein CASMGPAGGLFF. The variable domain in full, completed from reference TRBV9 and TRBJ1-4, reads DSGVTQTPKHLITATGQRVTLRCSPRSGDLSVYWYQQSLDQGLQFLIQYYNGEERAKGNILERFSAQQFPDLHSELNLSSLELGDSALYFCASMGPAGGLFFGSGTQLSVL.

This chain joins TRBV19 and TRBJ2-7; 14 nucleotides align to TRBD2. V lost 5 bases and J lost 0; bases outside the gene matches: 9. Germline V gives CDR1 LNHDA, CDR2 SQIVND (reference sequence). This CDR3 has 18 amino acids. CDR3 sequence: CASSFGLAGGSSSYEQYF. Here the CDR3 DNA reads TGTGCCAGTAGTTTCGGACTAGCGGGGGGATCGAGCTCCTACGAGCAGTACTTC. The whole variable domain, remainder taken from reference TRBV19 and TRBJ2-7, is DGGITQSPKYLFRKEGQNVTLSCEQNLNHDAMYWYRQDPGQGLRLIYYSQIVNDFQKGDIAEGYSVSREKKESFPLTVTSAQKNPTAFYLCASSFGLAGGSSSYEQYFGPGTRLTVT.

V is TRBV3-1 (or the pseudogene TRBV3-2) and J is TRBJ2-1; D call uncertain. V lost 1 base and J lost 8, with 12 bases in between. Germline V lookup: CDR1 LGHDT, CDR2 YNNKEL (reference sequence). CDR3 length equals 14 residues. The chain's CDR3 is CASSQGYQSDEQFF. The CDR3 coding sequence is TGTGCCAGCAGCCAAGGGTATCAGAGCGATGAGCAGTTCTTC.

The chain links TRBV5-1 to TRBJ2-7, with TRBD2 matching over 8 bases. Germline lookup yields CDR1 SGHRS and CDR2 YFSETQ. CDR3 length: 15 residues. V lost 0 bases and J lost 6; bases outside the gene matches: 8. The CDR3: CASSLGSGRAGEQYF. CDR3 nucleotides: TGCGCCAGCAGCTTGGGATCCGGGAGGGCCGGCGAGCAGTACTTC.